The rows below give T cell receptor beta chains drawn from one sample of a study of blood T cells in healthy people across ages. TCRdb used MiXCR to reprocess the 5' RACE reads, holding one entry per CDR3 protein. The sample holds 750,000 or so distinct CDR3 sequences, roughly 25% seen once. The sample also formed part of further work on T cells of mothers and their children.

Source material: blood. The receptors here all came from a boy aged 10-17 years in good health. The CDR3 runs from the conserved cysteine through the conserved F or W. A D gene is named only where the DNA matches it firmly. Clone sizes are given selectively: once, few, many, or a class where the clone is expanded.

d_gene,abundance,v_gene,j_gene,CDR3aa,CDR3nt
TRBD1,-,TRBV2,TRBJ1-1,CASSARRGNEAFF,TGTGCCAGCAGTGCACGCAGGGGGAATGAAGCTTTCTTT
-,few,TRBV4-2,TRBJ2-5,CASSPAGEGTQYF,TGTGCCAGCAGCCCGGCCGGGGAAGGGACCCAGTACTTC
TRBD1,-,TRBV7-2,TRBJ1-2,CASSTGQGPKGYTF,TGTGCCAGCAGCACGGGACAGGGCCCTAAGGGGTACACCTTC
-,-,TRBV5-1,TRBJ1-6,CASTRAGTNSPLHF,TGCGCCAGCACTCGGGCCGGGACTAATTCACCCCTCCACTTT
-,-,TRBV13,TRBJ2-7,CASSPPGHYEQYF,TGTGCCAGCAGCCCCCCGGGTCATTACGAGCAGTACTTC
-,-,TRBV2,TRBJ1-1,CASSEPVWENTEAFF,TGTGCCAGCAGTGAACCCGTTTGGGAGAACACTGAAGCTTTCTTT
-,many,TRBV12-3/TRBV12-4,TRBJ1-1,CASSLGSEAFF,TGTGCCAGCAGCTTAGGGTCTGAAGCTTTCTTT
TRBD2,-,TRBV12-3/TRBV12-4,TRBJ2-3,CASSRGSGQVVSTDTQYF,TGTGCCAGCAGCCGGGGTAGCGGGCAAGTTGTCAGCACAGATACGCAGTATTTT
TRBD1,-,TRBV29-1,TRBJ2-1,CSVEQTGSLFF,TGCAGCGTTGAACAGACAGGGAGCCTCTTCTTC
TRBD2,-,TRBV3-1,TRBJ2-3,CASSQVRGADTQYF,TGTGCCAGCAGCCAAGTTCGGGGGGCAGATACGCAGTATTTT
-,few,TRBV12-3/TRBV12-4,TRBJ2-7,CASSFNPREQYF,TGTGCCAGCAGTTTTAATCCGCGCGAGCAGTACTTC
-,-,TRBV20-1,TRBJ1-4,CSARGIPQGEKLFF,TGCAGTGCTAGAGGAATCCCCCAGGGTGAAAAACTGTTTTTT
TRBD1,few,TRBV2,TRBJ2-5,CASSDLGTAQETQYF,TGTGCCAGCAGTGACCTGGGGACAGCTCAAGAGACCCAGTACTTC
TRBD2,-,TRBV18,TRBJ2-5,CASSPSGGEPQETQYF,TGTGCCAGCTCACCGAGCGGGGGAGAGCCCCAAGAGACCCAGTACTTC
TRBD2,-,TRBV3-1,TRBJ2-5,CASSQDPTSGETQYF,TGTGCCAGCAGCCAAGATCCCACTAGCGGGGAGACCCAGTACTTC
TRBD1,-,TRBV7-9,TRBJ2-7,CASTGQGSYEQYF,TGTGCCAGCACCGGACAGGGATCCTACGAGCAGTACTTC
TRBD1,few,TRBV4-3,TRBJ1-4,CASSPDREDEELFF,TGCGCCAGCAGCCCCGACAGGGAAGATGAAGAACTGTTTTTT
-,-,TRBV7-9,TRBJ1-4,CASSPSLGSSGEKLFF,TGTGCCAGCAGTCCCTCGTTGGGGTCCTCGGGCGAAAAACTGTTTTTT
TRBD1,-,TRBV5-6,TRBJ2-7,CASSLLYYGTGVDEQYF,TGTGCCAGCAGCTTACTTTATTATGGGACAGGGGTCGACGAGCAGTACTTC
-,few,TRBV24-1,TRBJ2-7,CATSDPDLYEQYF,TGTGCCACCAGTGACCCCGACCTCTACGAGCAGTACTTC
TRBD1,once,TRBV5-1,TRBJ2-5,CALRNRGREETQYF,TGCGCCCTCAGGAACAGGGGACGAGAAGAGACCCAGTACTTC
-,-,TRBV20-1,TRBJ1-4,CSARDSTEKLFF,TGCAGTGCTAGAGACAGCACCGAAAAACTGTTTTTT
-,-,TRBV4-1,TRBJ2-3,CASSQVIQGSLGTDTQYF,TGCGCCAGCAGCCAAGTGATCCAGGGTTCCTTAGGCACAGATACGCAGTATTTT
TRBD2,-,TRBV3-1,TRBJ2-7,CASSQASGSSYEQYF,TGTGCCAGCAGCCAAGCTAGCGGGAGCTCCTACGAGCAGTACTTC
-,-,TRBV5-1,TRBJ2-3,CASTRGEASTDTQYF,TGCGCCAGCACTCGTGGGGAGGCGAGCACAGATACGCAGTATTTT
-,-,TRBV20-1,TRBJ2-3,CSARDPSVKPDTQYF,TGCAGTGCTAGAGACCCTAGCGTCAAGCCAGATACGCAGTATTTT
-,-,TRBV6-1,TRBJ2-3,CASSGVYTDTQYF,TGTGCCAGCAGCGGGGTTTACACAGATACGCAGTATTTT